The entry below describes one TCR beta chain. This sample is part of a study of blood T cell repertoires in COVID-19. Study details: The United States, Italy and Spain were the sources of the acute and convalescent COVID-19 samples. PBMCs, B-cell-depleted T cells, or T cells provided the cDNA or gDNA that made up the material.

Source study methods: Counts of nucleated cells, estimated from reference gene primer amplification, were obtained. Here immunoSEQ multiplex PCR was the method, and the copy in TCRdb shows in-frame clones only, minus some. From that table come the V and J calls and clone size; the DNA was used to work out D and trimming. The data contain 200,000 to 250,000 clones, 70% to 85% of them singletons. CDR1 is SQVTM and CDR2 is ANQGSEA in the germline V gene. The CDR3 runs 14 residues. The V end lost 1 base, the J end lost 3 bases, and 9 bases lay between the germline ends. The rearrangement uses TRBV29-1 and TRBJ2-2; D may be TRBD2 (6 bases). Sequenced input: peripheral blood. The source is a man aged 50-60 years with active or convalescent COVID-19. The DNA of the CDR3 is TGCAGCGTTGAAGTCGGGGGAGACACCGGGGAGCTGTTTTTT. It yields the protein CSVEVGGDTGELFF.